These 2 T cell receptor beta chains were all obtained from the same sample, sequenced in a study of tumor and adjacent non-tumor tissue in lung cancer. The template was RNA from unsorted bulk tissue. The library came from three nested PCR rounds adapted from ARM-PCR protocols. TCRdb itself ran the multiplex PCR reads through MiXCR, one entry per CDR3 protein. The sample contains 55,000 to 75,000 distinct CDR3 sequences, roughly three fifths of which appear only once. The sequenced sample consisted of lung tumor tissue. Source of these receptors: a man over 45 with non-small cell lung cancer.

This clonotype appeared a single time. Germline and junction disagree at one end, which may indicate a read error. The chain employs TRBV20-1 and TRBJ1-2; TRBD1 matches 7 bases. From germline, CDR1 is DFQATT and CDR2 SNEGSKA (reference sequence). The CDR3 loop spans 12 amino acids. The CDR3 region is CRASDRDYGYIF. The CDR3 nucleotides are TGCAGAGCTAGCGACAGGGACTATGGCTACATCTTC.

This clonotype was seen repeatedly, ten times or more. CDR3 DNA: TGCGCCAGCAGCAGGGGTACAGGGGTGTACCAAGAGACCCAGTACTTC. It codes for CASSRGTGVYQETQYF. This chain connects TRBV5-1 to TRBJ2-5, with 7 bases lining up with TRBD1. Germline V gene data show CDR1 as SGHRS and CDR2 as YFSETQ. V was pared by 4 bases and J by 0 bases, with 9 bases of the junction left unmatched. This CDR3 comprises 16 residues.